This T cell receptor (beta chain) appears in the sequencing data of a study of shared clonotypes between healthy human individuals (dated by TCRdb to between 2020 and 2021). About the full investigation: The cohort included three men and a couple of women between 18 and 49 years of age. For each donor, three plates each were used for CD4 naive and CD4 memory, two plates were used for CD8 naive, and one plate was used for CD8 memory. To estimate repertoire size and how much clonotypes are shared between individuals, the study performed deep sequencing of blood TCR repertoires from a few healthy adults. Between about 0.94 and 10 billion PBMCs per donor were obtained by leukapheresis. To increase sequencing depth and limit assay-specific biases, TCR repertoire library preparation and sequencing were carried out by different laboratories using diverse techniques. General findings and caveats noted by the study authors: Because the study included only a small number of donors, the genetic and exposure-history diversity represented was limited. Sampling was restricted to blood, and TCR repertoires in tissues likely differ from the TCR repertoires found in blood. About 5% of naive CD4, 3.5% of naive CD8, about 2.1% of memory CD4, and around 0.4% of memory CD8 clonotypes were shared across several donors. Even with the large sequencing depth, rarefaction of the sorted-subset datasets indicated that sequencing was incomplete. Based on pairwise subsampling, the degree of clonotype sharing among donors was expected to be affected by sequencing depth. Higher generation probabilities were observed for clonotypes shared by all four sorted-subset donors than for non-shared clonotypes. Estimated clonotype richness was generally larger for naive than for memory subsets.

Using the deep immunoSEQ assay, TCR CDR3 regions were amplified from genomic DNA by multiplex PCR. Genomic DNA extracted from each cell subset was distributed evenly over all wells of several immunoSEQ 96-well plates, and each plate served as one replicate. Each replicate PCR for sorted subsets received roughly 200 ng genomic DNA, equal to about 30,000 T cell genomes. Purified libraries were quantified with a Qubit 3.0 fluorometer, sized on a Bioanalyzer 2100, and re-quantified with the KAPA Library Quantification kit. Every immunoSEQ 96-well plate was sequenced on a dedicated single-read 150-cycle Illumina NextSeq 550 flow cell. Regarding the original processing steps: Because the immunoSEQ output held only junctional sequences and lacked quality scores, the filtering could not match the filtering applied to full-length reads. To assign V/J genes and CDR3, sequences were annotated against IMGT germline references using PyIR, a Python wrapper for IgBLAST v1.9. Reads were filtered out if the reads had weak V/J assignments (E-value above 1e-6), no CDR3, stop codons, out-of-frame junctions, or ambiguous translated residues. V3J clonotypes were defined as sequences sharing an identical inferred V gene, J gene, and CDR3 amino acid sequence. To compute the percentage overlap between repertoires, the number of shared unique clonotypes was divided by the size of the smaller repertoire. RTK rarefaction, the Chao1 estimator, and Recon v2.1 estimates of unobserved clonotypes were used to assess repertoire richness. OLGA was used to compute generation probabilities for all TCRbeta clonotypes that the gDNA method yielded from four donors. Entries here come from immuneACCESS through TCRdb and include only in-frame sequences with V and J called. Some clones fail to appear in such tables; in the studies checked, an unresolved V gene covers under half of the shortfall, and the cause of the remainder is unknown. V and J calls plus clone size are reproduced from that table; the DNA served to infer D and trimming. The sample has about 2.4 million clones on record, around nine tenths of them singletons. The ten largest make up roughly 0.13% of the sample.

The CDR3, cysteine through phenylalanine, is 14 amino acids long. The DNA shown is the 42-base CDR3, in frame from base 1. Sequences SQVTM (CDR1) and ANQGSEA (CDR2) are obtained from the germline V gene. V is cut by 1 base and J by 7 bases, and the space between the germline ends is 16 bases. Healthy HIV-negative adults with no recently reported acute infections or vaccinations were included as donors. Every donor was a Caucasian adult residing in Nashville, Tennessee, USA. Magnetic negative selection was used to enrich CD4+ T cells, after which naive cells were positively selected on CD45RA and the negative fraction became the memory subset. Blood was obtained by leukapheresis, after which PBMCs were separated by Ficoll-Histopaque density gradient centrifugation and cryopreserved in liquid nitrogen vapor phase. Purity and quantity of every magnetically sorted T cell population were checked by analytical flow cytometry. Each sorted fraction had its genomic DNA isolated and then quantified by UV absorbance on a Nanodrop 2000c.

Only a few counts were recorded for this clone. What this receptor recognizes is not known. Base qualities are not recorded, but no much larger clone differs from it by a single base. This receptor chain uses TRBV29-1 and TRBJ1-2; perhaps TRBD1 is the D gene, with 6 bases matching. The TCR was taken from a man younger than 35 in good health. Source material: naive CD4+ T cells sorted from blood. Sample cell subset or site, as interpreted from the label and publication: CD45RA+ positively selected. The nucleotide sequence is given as TGCAGCGTTGAAGCCCTAACAGGGAGTTTTGGCTACACCTTC. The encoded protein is CSVEALTGSFGYTF.